This T cell receptor beta chain was documented in a study of blood T cells in healthy people across ages. The CDR3 contains 16 residues. A J-beta primer mix and a sample-barcoded 5' primer were used in a second PCR of roughly 7 to 12 cycles. Every sample returned 2.5 million or more CDR3-containing paired-end reads. TCRdb recomputed calls from the 5' RACE reads with MiXCR, one row per CDR3 protein. Of 1.5 million to 2 million distinct CDR3 sequences in the sample, 28% are singletons; the top ten hold approximately 7.7%. The rearrangement links TRBV21-1 to TRBJ2-5; the D call in the table, TRBD2, was not verified against the DNA. TRBV21-1 is flagged as a pseudogene. The sequence was collected from a young woman in good health. Sample: blood. The CDR3 loop reads CASSKEAGKSQETQYF. The CDR3 nucleotides read TGTGCCAGCAGCAAAGAGGCGGGAAAATCTCAAGAGACCCAGTACTTC.